This T cell receptor (beta chain) comes out of a study of PD-1 blockade in classical Hodgkin lymphoma (dated by TCRdb to between 2020 and 2021). Context from the whole study: Nivolumab dosing was 3 mg/kg intravenously every 2 weeks, continuing until either disease progression or unacceptable toxicity. The study used TCR beta sequencing and CyTOF to define a peripheral blood immune signature of response to PD-1 blockade in classical Hodgkin lymphoma. The investigation overall reported the following: Diversity was lower in patients who began nivolumab less than 1 year after ASCT, so these patients were left out of later analyses to avoid confounding by immune reconstitution. Trial patients with a complete response had baseline diversity similar to that of newly diagnosed patients, while partial responders and progressors had significantly lower diversity. Baseline TCR diversity was reported to be lower in newly diagnosed patients than in healthy donors and to be lower still in relapsed/refractory patients. A significant rise by C4D1 was seen in CD4+ but not CD8+ TCR diversity (p=0.0027 vs p=0.16), with the rise being most apparent in complete responders (p=0.02). The study covered only a single clinical trial cohort, and the causes of the repertoire differences, possibly disease activity or prior therapy, were still not defined.

Genomic DNA was isolated using the Qiagen DNeasy kit from unsorted PBMCs as well as from negatively selected CD4+ and CD8+ fractions. TCR beta CDR3 regions were amplified by immunoSEQ multiplex PCR using primers annealing to V and J segments. A synthetic immune receptor repertoire was used to minimize amplification bias, and any remaining bias was removed computationally after sequencing. From the authors' description of their analysis: Custom Python scripts were used to quantify repertoire diversity as the Shannon entropy index. Unsorted, CD4+ and CD8+ repertoires were analyzed separately, except in combined analyses where CD4+ and CD8+ sequences were merged in silico. A clone counted as expanded when the clone's frequency after treatment rose at least 2-fold relative to C1D1, and clones undetected at baseline were given a pseudocount of 0.5. Clones with 0 or 1 copy at C1D1 were classified as singleton clones, and clones with 2 or more copies were classified as non-singleton clones. Clones expanded in unsorted samples were assigned a CD4+, CD8+ or unknown annotation through matching of protein sequences in sorted samples from the same patient. Wilcoxon tests on paired samples were used to test diversity changes from C1D1 to C4D1. TCRdb carries this immuneACCESS record with in-frame sequences only. Its versions omit some clonotypes, under half of them owing to an unresolved V gene in the studies checked, with the rest unexplained. The V and J calls and the clone size are those of that table, but D and trimming were determined from the DNA. This sample holds 80,000 to 100,000 clones; roughly 79% were observed only once. The biggest ten clones account for approximately 15% of the sample.

The time point label for this specimen denotes: cycle 2 day 1 (C2D1) of nivolumab. Relapse after autologous stem cell transplantation had occurred in all trial patients, and cohorts A, B and C were distinguished by prior brentuximab vedotin exposure. The trial cohort included roughly 60 patients with relapsed/refractory classical Hodgkin lymphoma, and each patient had a best overall response of complete response, partial response or progressive disease. Single-agent nivolumab was administered to trial patients in the multi-cohort phase II CheckMate 205 trial. An independent review committee assessed best overall response using the 2007 International Working Group response criteria. PBMCs from the trial were collected at three points: immediately before nivolumab initiation (C1D1), and during therapy at cycle 2 day 1 and cycle 4 day 1. Peripheral blood was collected in 8 mL Vacutainer Cell Preparation Tubes, from which PBMCs were isolated by centrifugation and then cryopreserved.

The CDR3, cysteine through phenylalanine, is 17 amino acids long. Only the CDR3 portion is preserved as DNA: 51 bases, with reading frame beginning at the first base. For CDR1 and CDR2, the germline V gene lists MDHEN and SYDVKM. Deletion took 6 bases off V and 3 bases off J, with a span of 23 bases between the germline ends. Points on this clone: The specificity of this receptor is unknown. Base qualities are missing; no much larger clone stands one base away.

This TCR derives from a human donor with classical Hodgkin lymphoma. The chain links TRBV28 with TRBJ1-2; the D gene is not confidently resolved. This sample comprised peripheral blood mononuclear cells (PBMCs), obtained before the second cycle of nivolumab. The sequenced DNA is TGTGCCAGCAGCGTCGTCGGCCGAACCCCGCTCCACTATGGCTACACCTTC. Its translation reads: CASSVVGRTPLHYGYTF.